The clone carrying this TCR beta chain was detected only once. The data originate from a study of blood T cell repertoires in COVID-19. Whole-study context: Spain, Italy and the United States supplied samples that represented acute and convalescent COVID-19.

In the study's own analysis: Estimated nucleated cell counts came from reference gene primer amplification. Sequencing used immunoSEQ multiplex PCR; TCRdb keeps in-frame clones, though not all of them. D and trimming come from the DNA, and the V and J calls and clone size come from that table. The profile shows about 190,000 clones, around 85% of them singletons. V lost 5 bases and J 0 bases, leaving 13 bases between the germline ends. This CDR3 has 15 residues. Germline CDR1 SEHNR, CDR2 FQNEAQ (reference sequence). The chain links TRBV7-9 to TRBJ2-5; no reliable D call. The sample was peripheral blood. The origin of this receptor is a young man with acute or convalescent COVID-19. CDR3 amino acids: CASSPQAWYQETQYF. CDR3 sequence (DNA): TGTGCCAGCAGCCCCCAAGCCTGGTACCAAGAGACCCAGTACTTC. Combining the CDR3 with reference TRBV7-9 and TRBJ2-5 gives the whole variable domain DTGVSQNPRHKITKRGQNVTFRCDPISEHNRLYWYRQTLGQGPEFLTYFQNEAQLEKSRLLSDRFSAERPKGSFSTLEIQRTEQGDSAMYLCASSPQAWYQETQYFGPGTRLLVL.